The T cell receptor (beta chain) described here comes from a study of spatial heterogeneity in lung cancer (dated by TCRdb to about 2019). With respect to the entire study: Beta-chain transcripts were consistently detected in greater numbers than alpha-chain transcripts, which likely reflected higher beta-chain transcript abundance. In the raw uncorrected reads, each unique combination of TCR and UMI appeared more than ten times on average. In non-small cell lung cancer, the study quantitatively compared TCR alpha and beta repertoires across several tumor regions, matched nontumor lung, and blood. TCR repertoire features were related to nonsynonymous mutation counts determined by whole-exome sequencing of tumor tissue. At surgery, some 220 tumor regions, roughly 63 matched nontumor lung samples and 56 PBMC samples were TCR-sequenced for both alpha and beta chains. Results and caveats for the whole study, not just this receptor: Confirming at a functional level the hypothesis that regional TCRs recognize regional mutations was considered to require additional single-cell paired TCR alpha and beta sequencing. Ubiquitous expanded tumor TCRs were detected in blood more often at tumor resection than at routine follow-up.

Library method: 5' RACE. Sequencer: NextSeq 500. The TCR library protocol attached a unique molecular identifier to each TCR cDNA molecule to allow correction of PCR and sequencing errors. As for the original processing: TCR identification, UMI-based error correction and CDR3 extraction were performed with Decombinator tools. Expanded TCRs were defined as those above a frequency of 2 per 1,000, corresponding to the top 1% of the tumor frequency distribution. Renyi diversity was calculated using the R vegan package after each repertoire was subsampled 100 times to 5,000 TCRs. CDR3 similarity networks were built from amino acid triplet string-kernel similarity, connecting CDR3s with pairwise similarity above 0.82. TCRdb passed the public sequencing reads through fastp at Q25 and MiXCR, retaining productive beta sequences. All rows with the same CDR3 protein become a single entry with the most common DNA and genes. The V and J calls come from TCRdb's annotation, not from the publication. A total of about 23,000 distinct CDR3 sequences appear in this sample, about 3% of them only once. The ten largest clonotypes hold 25% to 35% of the sample.

Unmatched junction bases come to 7, with V trimmed by 4 bases and J by 8 bases. CDR1 and CDR2 are read off the germline V gene as MDHEN and SYDVKM. CDR3 length: 16 amino acids, cysteine to phenylalanine. Only CDR3 DNA is held: 48 bases, read in frame from base 1. At least ten counts were recorded for this clonotype. Its antigen is still unknown. Qualities for individual bases were not recorded, and no much larger clone is one base off. The sample's time point label, in plain terms: sample taken at primary tumor resection. Donors were some 70 patients with early-stage, untreated non-small cell lung cancer from the lung TRACERx cohort. Without any cell sorting, TCR sequencing was performed on whole RNA extracted either from tumor and nontumor lung tissue or from cryopreserved PBMC samples. Only patients for whom sufficient RNA was available from at least two tumor regions were selected for TCR sequencing.

The TCR originated in a female donor with early-stage non-small cell lung cancer. The source was PBMCs, collected at surgery. Here the chain combines TRBV28 and TRBJ2-1, with TRBD2 identical over 14 junction bases. At the DNA level, the sequence is TGTGCCAGCAGTTCAGGGACTAGCGGGAGTATAGATGAGCAGTTCTTC. The translation is CASSSGTSGSIDEQFF.